This T cell receptor (beta chain) was documented in a study of blood T cell repertoires in COVID-19 (dated by TCRdb to 2018 to 2021). Describing the broader study: Samples from collaborators originated in the United States, Italy and Spain and spanned both the acute and convalescent phases of COVID-19. The material from the prospective study consisted of cDNA or gDNA derived from T cells, B-cell-depleted T cells, or PBMCs. Deeply sampled blood TCRbeta repertoires from subjects exposed to, actively infected with, or recovered from COVID-19 were included in the dataset. The repertoires were released in a freely available public database intended as a resource for research on the immune response to SARS-CoV-2. Samples came from the ongoing ImmuneRACE study (first 160 participants) plus 1,254 subjects from 6 global collaborators. A de-identified subject ID, COVID-19 status, age in years and sex were almost always included in the sample metadata. HLA class I and class II types, where available, came from metadata supplied by the sample provider rather than from assay-based typing.

Study-level results and caveats: The amount of clinical and demographic metadata varied by source and participant and was provided uncurated.

This clone has just one count. No cognate antigen has been identified for it. No base quality information exists; no much larger clone differs at one position. The immunoSEQ Assay, a bias-controlled multiplex PCR, was used to amplify TCRbeta CDR3 regions from genomic DNA. Processing in the source paper ran as follows. Within the assay, amplification of reference gene primers was used to estimate how many nucleated cells each sample contained. Sequence reads were collapsed and filtered to measure the absolute abundance of every unique TCRbeta CDR3 rearrangement. For each sample, productive Simpson clonality was calculated by taking the square root of Simpson's diversity index across productive rearrangements. This is the immuneACCESS table as TCRdb keeps it, with only in-frame sequences that have V and J called. A part of the clones is gone; compared with another copy, unresolved V genes explain less than half, and the rest is unexplained. The V and J calls and clone size were taken over from that table, and D and trimming were inferred from the DNA. The sample table shows a few hundred thousand clones, and around 83% are seen once. The ten most abundant clones make up around 3.3% of the sample.

Each collaborating institution followed its own protocols to collect whole blood in K2EDTA tubes. For TCRbeta analysis, collaborators shipped samples as frozen whole blood, isolated PBMCs, or DNA extracted from either of those sample types. The sequence came from a woman aged 18 to 35 with acute or convalescent COVID-19. Sample: peripheral blood.

CDR3 region: CASSPTGTGGTDTQYF. The DNA is TGTGCCAGCTCACCGACCGGGACAGGGGGCACAGATACGCAGTATTTT. The V and J genes are TRBV18 and TRBJ2-3, and 10 bases in between align with TRBD1. Clipping removes 3 bases from V and 1 base from J, with 4 as the unmatched junction base count. The CDR1 and CDR2 encoded by the germline V gene are KGHSH and LQKENI. The CDR3 goes from the cysteine to the phenylalanine over 16 residues. Only the CDR3 portion is preserved as DNA: 48 bases, with reading frame beginning at the first base.